Presented here are 6 T cell receptor beta chains from one specimen sequenced in a study of T cell responses to AZD1222 COVID-19 vaccine. The data were produced by immunoSEQ multiplex PCR, yet TCRdb's version contains in-frame clones alone and is incomplete. The data contain approximately 190,000 clones, about 94% of them singletons. The specimen was peripheral blood, collected 28 days after the second AZD1222 dose. The receptors here all came from an adult who received the AZD1222 COVID-19 vaccine.

This chain links TRBV14 with TRBJ1-3; D gene ambiguous. The CDR3 sequence is 15 residues long. Per germline, CDR1 SGHDN and CDR2 FVKESK. Trimming removed 1 base at V and 4 bases at J, with 11 bases between. The CDR3: CASSQGWGPGNTIYF. CDR3 bases: TGTGCCAGCAGCCAAGGGTGGGGTCCCGGAAACACCATATATTTT.

The rearrangement links TRBV27 to TRBJ2-1; D gene uncertain. The germline CDR1 and CDR2 sequences are MNHEY and SMNVEV (reference sequence). The CDR3 is made up of 15 amino acids. Trimming stripped 3 bases from V and 0 bases from J, with 9 bases between. The CDR3 DNA follows: TGTGCCAGCAGTTTCCAATTCTACTCCTACAATGAGCAGTTCTTC. Translating it yields CASSFQFYSYNEQFF.

The chain uses TRBV5-1 and TRBJ2-3; TRBD1 agrees at 11 bases. The CDR3 is 13 residues long. Germline V gene lookup returns CDR1 SGHRS and CDR2 YFSETQ. V was pared by 8 bases and J by 3 bases, with 2 bases of the junction left unmatched. CDR3 sequence: CARGQGVTDTQYF. The CDR3 DNA sequence: TGCGCCAGGGGACAGGGGGTGACAGATACGCAGTATTTT. Using reference TRBV5-1 and TRBJ2-3 for the parts outside the CDR3, the full variable domain is KAGVTQTPRYLIKTRGQQVTLSCSPISGHRSVSWYQQTPGQGLQFLFEYFSETQRNKGNFPGRFSGRQFSNSRSEMNVSTLELGDSALYLCARGQGVTDTQYFGPGTRLTVL.

The chain employs TRBV3-1 (or the pseudogene TRBV3-2) and TRBJ2-3; TRBD2 aligns across 10 bases. Germline CDR1 is LGHDT and CDR2 is YNNKEL (reference sequence). The J segment lost 4 bases and the V segment lost 4 bases, leaving 8 bases of the junction unmatched. This CDR3 region has 16 residues. The CDR3 nucleotides read TGTGCCAGCAGCCTACTGGCTAGCGGGGGTGCAGATACGCAGTATTTT. Amino acids: CASSLLASGGADTQYF.

The J gene is TRBJ2-3, the V gene TRBV6-1, with 10 bases lining up with TRBD2. V dropped 0 bases and J dropped 5; count of bases not matched to a gene: 11. Germline-derived CDR1 and CDR2 are MNHNS and SASEGT. The CDR3 is 18 amino acids. CDR3 DNA: TGTGCCAGCAGTGAAGCGAAATTGGTAGCGGGGGGAATAGATACGCAGTATTTT. This translates into CASSEAKLVAGGIDTQYF.

The rearrangement joins TRBV11-2 to TRBJ1-5, with 7 bases identical to TRBD1. Germline CDR1 and CDR2: SGHAT and FQNNGV. J gave up 3 bases and V 0 bases, and 8 bases lay outside the gene matches. The length of the CDR3 is 17 residues. CDR3 protein: CASSLEPGQRNNQPQHF. The CDR3 DNA reads as TGTGCCAGCAGCTTAGAGCCGGGACAGAGAAACAATCAGCCCCAGCATTTT.